The T cell receptor beta chain described here comes from a study of beta chain features in type 1 diabetes. Study observations and caveats: The naive, central memory and Treg TCRB repertoires looked more alike in patients than they did in healthy donors.

J lost 0 bases, V lost 3 bases, and 7 bases had no gene match. The V gene's germline CDR1 is LGHNA and CDR2 YSLEER. The CDR3 loop spans 19 amino acids. Staining for CD45RO/CCR7/CD25/CD127/CD95/CD27 allowed sorting of CD4+ naive, central memory, regulatory and stem cell-like memory cells. Regarding this clone: What it binds is unknown.

Investigators reverse transcribed all isolated RNA, so they sequenced expressed TCRB transcripts. The method was immunoSEQ multiplex PCR; TCRdb's version includes in-frame clones alone and lacks a portion of them. The table has hundreds of thousands of clones, roughly 16% seen once. The sample taken for sequencing was naive CD4+ T cells from blood. This chain connects TRBV4-3 to TRBJ2-6, with 11 bases that match TRBD1. This sequence was found in a man aged 18 to 30 in good health. Written as DNA, the CDR3 is TGCGCCAGCAGCCAGAGAAAGGGGACAGGGGGCTCTGGGGCCAACGTCCTGACTTTC. Its protein product is CASSQRKGTGGSGANVLTF.